This T cell receptor beta chain stems from a study of identical twins. From the 5' RACE reads, TCRdb called clonotypes with MiXCR, one entry per CDR3 protein. Found here are roughly 750,000 distinct CDR3 sequences, 21% of them singletons; the top ten hold roughly 4%. This clonotype was counted between two and nine times. The data also belong to a second study, concerning T cells expressing NK-cell markers. That paper states: The study did not resolve the HCMV specificity of expanded NKG2C+ T cell clones.

Sequencing was performed on PBMCs. This sequence originates from a woman aged 18-29 years in good health.

CDR3 protein: CASSQVYAGVERNEQFF. Written as DNA, the CDR3 is TGCGCCAGCAGCCAAGTTTATGCGGGAGTGGAAAGGAATGAGCAGTTCTTC. The V gene is TRBV4-3, the J gene TRBJ2-1; 7 bases map to TRBD2. Germline values: CDR1 LGHNA, CDR2 YSLEER. CDR3 size: 17 residues. Trimming cost V 1 base and J 7 bases; bases outside gene matches: 13.